This T cell receptor (beta chain) was retrieved from a study of blood T cell repertoires in COVID-19. The overall study: Samples of COVID-19 (acute and convalescent) were obtained from the United States, Italy and Spain. In each case, the material was cDNA or gDNA derived from T cells, B-cell-depleted T cells, or PBMCs.

Per the authors' pipeline: The assay estimated nucleated cells by amplifying reference gene primers. Repertoires were generated with immunoSEQ multiplex PCR, while TCRdb's copy carries only in-frame clones and drops some. The D gene and trimming were derived from the DNA, and the V and J assignments and clone size from that table. The sample holds about 76,000 clones, roughly 88% seen once. This clone was observed once. Germline CDR1 SNHLY, CDR2 FYNNEI. J lost 5 bases, V lost 8 bases, and 5 bases had no gene match. This CDR3 comprises 13 residues. The sequence was obtained from a man in his fifties with active COVID-19. Sequencing was done on a sample of peripheral blood. This chain uses TRBV2 with TRBJ2-2, with TRBD2 matching 7 bases. The CDR3 sequence is CASAGERTGELFF. The CDR3 DNA sequence: TGTGCCAGCGCGGGGGAGCGGACCGGGGAGCTGTTTTTT.